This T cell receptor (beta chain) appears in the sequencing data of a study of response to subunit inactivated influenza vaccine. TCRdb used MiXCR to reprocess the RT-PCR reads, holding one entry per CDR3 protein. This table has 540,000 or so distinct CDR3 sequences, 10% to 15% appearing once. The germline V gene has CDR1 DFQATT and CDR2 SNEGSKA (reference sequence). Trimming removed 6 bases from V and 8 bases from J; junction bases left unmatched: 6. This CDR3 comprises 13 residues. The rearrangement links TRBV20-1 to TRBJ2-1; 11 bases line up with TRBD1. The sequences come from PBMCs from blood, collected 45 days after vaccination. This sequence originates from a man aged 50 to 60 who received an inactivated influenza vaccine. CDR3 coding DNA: TGCAGTGCAGGGACAGGGGGGGTCTATGAGCAGTTCTTC. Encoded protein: CSAGTGGVYEQFF.